This TCR beta chain was obtained from a study of post-analysis software for immune sequencing data. On the study more broadly: Relapsing-remitting, secondary progressive and progressive-relapsing forms of multiple sclerosis all featured among disease courses.

The CDR3 has 13 amino acids. Unique molecular identifiers tagged the TCR beta cDNA libraries. Input amounts of about 0.85 to 10 million T cells were used. These gave around 500,000 cDNA molecules, so each molecule approximated one T cell. TCRdb ran MiXCR on the PCR reads and lists one entry per CDR3 protein. The data contain 550,000 to 700,000 distinct CDR3 sequences, 44% of them singletons. Of note for this clonotype: Its antigen is not known. An end of the junction differs from the germline gene, which may be a read error.

Broader study findings: Several TRBV segments, TRBV5-6, TRBV5-1 and TRBV20-1 among them, were found more frequent in patients than controls. Significantly decreased normalized Chao1 diversity was recorded for multiple sclerosis patients relative to controls. The F measure placed samples prepared in the same batch into strongly shared clusters.

This clonotype was obtained from a girl aged 5-17 years with multiple sclerosis. The chain employs TRBV12-3 or TRBV12-4 and TRBJ2-5; no clear D gene. Material for sequencing was blood. In DNA form, the CDR3 reads TGTGCCAGCAGCCACCGGACGGATGATACGCAGTATTTC. It codes for CASSHRTDDTQYF.